The source of this T cell receptor beta chain is a study of blood T cell repertoires in COVID-19. Study overall: In each case, the material was cDNA or gDNA derived from T cells, B-cell-depleted T cells, or PBMCs.

The CDR3 has 15 residues. The ends lost 6 bases at V and 1 base at J; junction bases unmatched: 10. The germline V gene has CDR1 GTSNPN and CDR2 SVGIG (reference sequence). In the authors' workflow: Nucleated cell number was recorded as an estimate derived from reference gene primer amplification. Libraries were prepared by immunoSEQ multiplex PCR; TCRdb keeps only in-frame clonotypes and omits some of them. The DNA gave D and trimming, while V, J and clone size come from that table. Altogether about 98,000 clones are present, about 80% being singletons, with the ten largest covering around 18%. The sample consisted of peripheral blood. This clonotype was obtained from a man older than 75 with acute or convalescent COVID-19. The gene calls are TRBV30 and TRBJ1-1; 8 bases are shared with TRBD1. CDR3 in amino acids: CACLGTRGRNTEAFF. DNA of the CDR3: TGTGCCTGTCTGGGGACCAGGGGGCGGAACACTGAAGCTTTCTTT. The variable domain in full, completed from reference TRBV30 and TRBJ1-1, reads SQTIHQWPATLVQPVGSPLSLECTVEGTSNPNLYWYRQAAGRGLQLLFYSVGIGQISSEVPQNLSASRPQDRQFILSSKKLLLSDSGFYLCACLGTRGRNTEAFFGQGTRLTVV.